This T cell receptor (beta chain) came from a study of shared clonotypes between healthy human individuals. Naive CD8 cells were CD45RO-negative, positively selected for CCR7, excluding terminally differentiated effector memory CD45RA+ cells. CDR1 MDHEN and CDR2 SYDVKM come from the germline V gene. Trimming pared 5 bases from V and 3 bases from J, leaving 11 bases between. The CDR3 spans 13 residues. Measured with immunoSEQ multiplex PCR; TCRdb has only the in-frame clones, and not every one. There are hundreds of thousands of clones in the sample; 95% to 96% occur only once, and roughly 0.12% lies in the top ten.

J is TRBJ2-7 and V is TRBV28; tentative D call: TRBD2 (7 bases). Sequenced sample: naive CD8+ T cells sorted from blood. This TCR was recovered from a woman in her 30s in good health. DNA of the CDR3: TGTGCCAGCAGTATGAGGGGGGGCTACGAGCAGTACTTC. Translation: CASSMRGGYEQYF.